This is a list of T cell receptor beta chains from one sample in a study of neoadjuvant anti-PD-1 for oral cavity cancer. Sequencing used immunoSEQ multiplex PCR; TCRdb keeps in-frame clones, though not all of them. This sample carries 10,000 to 15,000 clones, around 71% of them seen once, and the ten largest clones take about 2.6%. Specimen: PBMCs, collected after nivolumab (anti-PD-1) treatment. The receptor source for this set is a person between 40 and 85 years old with oral cavity squamous cell carcinoma. Both conserved end residues are part of each CDR3. A D gene is named only where the DNA matches it firmly. Part of the rows lack a size; the others show once, few, many or a class for expanded clones.

>-|TRBV9|TRBJ2-2|once
CASSAPLGPATGELFF
TGTGCCAGCAGCGCCCCCTTGGGTCCGGCGACCGGGGAGCTGTTTTTT
>-|TRBV6-1|TRBJ2-1|-
CASSAQLREQFF
TGTGCCAGCAGTGCCCAGTTGCGTGAGCAGTTCTTC
>-|TRBV5-1|TRBJ2-7|few
CASSLDVLSYEQYF
TGCGCCAGCAGCTTGGACGTCCTCTCCTACGAGCAGTACTTC
>-|TRBV12-5|TRBJ1-1|few
CASGLGDTEAFF
TGTGCTAGTGGTTTAGGGGACACTGAAGCTTTCTTT
>TRBD1|TRBV10-3|TRBJ1-1|-
CAISESGTGNTEAFF
TGTGCCATCAGTGAGTCCGGGACAGGGAACACTGAAGCTTTCTTT
>-|TRBV9|TRBJ2-1|-
CASSWTQSSYNEQFF
TGTGCCAGCAGCTGGACACAGAGCTCCTACAATGAGCAGTTCTTC
>-|TRBV4-1|TRBJ1-5|-
CASSRATGKVSNQPQHF
TGCGCCAGCAGCCGAGCAACAGGGAAAGTAAGCAATCAGCCCCAGCATTTT
>-|TRBV11-2|TRBJ2-7|-
CASGRGQGGYEQYF
TGTGCCAGCGGTAGAGGGCAGGGGGGCTACGAGCAGTACTTC
>-|TRBV5-6|TRBJ2-2|-
CASNRPGTTNTGELFF
TGTGCCAGCAACCGTCCGGGAACAACCAACACCGGGGAGCTGTTTTTT
>-|TRBV19|TRBJ2-5|-
CASSIEGLETQYF
TGTGCCAGTAGTATCGAAGGGTTGGAGACCCAGTACTTC
>-|TRBV7-3|TRBJ2-3|-
CASSRGSTDTQYF
TGTGCCAGCAGCCGGGGGTCCACAGATACGCAGTATTTT
>-|TRBV2|TRBJ1-6|-
CASGADHNSPLHF
TGTGCCAGCGGGGCGGATCATAATTCACCCCTCCACTTT
>-|TRBV29-1|TRBJ1-1|-
CSVEMGRYYEAFF
TGCAGCGTTGAAATGGGCAGGTACTATGAAGCTTTCTTT
>-|TRBV5-1|TRBJ1-1|-
CASSQPENTEAFF
TGCGCCAGCAGCCAGCCTGAGAACACTGAAGCTTTCTTT
>-|TRBV2|TRBJ1-2|-
CASSEGRSNNYGYTF
TGTGCCAGCAGTGAAGGCCGTTCGAATAACTATGGCTACACCTTC
>-|TRBV5-6|TRBJ1-2|-
CASSLGRVIVGGYTF
TGTGCCAGCAGCTTGGGTCGGGTTATAGTTGGCGGCTACACCTTC
>TRBD1|TRBV5-4|TRBJ1-1|-
CASSRDRGRGTEAFF
TGTGCCAGCAGCCGGGACAGGGGGCGCGGAACTGAAGCTTTCTTT
>-|TRBV9|TRBJ1-3|-
CASSVEDVRNTIYF
TGTGCCAGCAGCGTGGAAGACGTAAGAAACACCATATATTTT
>-|TRBV18|TRBJ2-3|-
CASQSGAGANTQYF
TGTGCCAGCCAGAGTGGTGCTGGCGCGAATACGCAGTATTTT
>-|TRBV25-1|TRBJ1-4|once
CASRTGPNEKLFF
TGTGCCAGCAGGACAGGCCCTAATGAAAAACTGTTTTTT
>TRBD1|TRBV7-8|TRBJ1-1|-
CASSPRTGSWAEAFF
TGTGCCAGCAGCCCCCGGACAGGGTCATGGGCTGAAGCTTTCTTT
>-|TRBV7-3|TRBJ2-1|few
CASSMTGINEQFF
TGTGCCAGCAGCATGACAGGTATCAATGAGCAGTTCTTC
>-|TRBV27|TRBJ1-2|-
CASKGPGPSYGYTF
TGTGCCAGCAAGGGGCCGGGACCGAGCTATGGCTACACCTTC
>-|TRBV27|TRBJ2-7|-
CASSPIADSSYEQYF
TGTGCCAGCAGCCCAATAGCGGATTCCTCCTACGAGCAGTACTTC
>TRBD2|TRBV27|TRBJ2-7|-
CASSTHRLAGGYEQYF
TGTGCCAGCAGTACTCACAGACTAGCGGGAGGGTACGAGCAGTACTTC
>-|TRBV4-2|TRBJ1-5|-
CASSQWREYSNQPQHF
TGTGCCAGCAGCCAGTGGAGGGAGTACAGCAATCAGCCCCAGCATTTT
>-|TRBV6-5|TRBJ1-2|-
CASSYSAAGGNYGYTF
TGTGCCAGCAGTTACTCGGCGGCGGGGGGTAACTATGGCTACACCTTC
>-|TRBV10-2|TRBJ1-2|-
CASSESKVSGALNGYTF
TGCGCCAGCAGTGAGTCGAAAGTGTCGGGGGCTCTGAATGGCTACACCTTC
>-|TRBV7-3|TRBJ2-3|few
CASSRSISADTQYF
TGTGCCAGCAGCCGATCGATTTCCGCAGATACGCAGTATTTT
>-|TRBV2|TRBJ1-1|few
CASSDPLNTEAFF
TGTGCCAGCAGTGATCCATTGAACACTGAAGCTTTCTTT
>TRBD1|TRBV7-9|TRBJ1-3|few
CASSRRDRAGNTIYF
TGTGCCAGCAGCCGCCGGGACAGGGCTGGAAACACCATATATTTT
>-|TRBV6-1|TRBJ2-2|-
CASSEVTANTGELFF
TGTGCCAGCAGTGAAGTAACAGCGAACACCGGGGAGCTGTTTTTT
>TRBD1|TRBV7-9|TRBJ1-2|-
CASSQTYDRGLHGYTF
TGTGCCAGCAGTCAAACATACGACAGGGGGCTCCATGGCTACACCTTC
>-|TRBV7-9|TRBJ2-7|-
CASSLWVGNLDEQYF
TGTGCCAGCAGCTTATGGGTTGGAAACCTCGACGAGCAGTACTTC
>TRBD2|TRBV5-4|TRBJ2-3|few
CASSLSLAVTDTQYF
TGTGCCAGCAGCTTGAGCCTAGCGGTCACAGATACGCAGTATTTT
>TRBD1|TRBV2|TRBJ1-2|-
CASSLQGANYGYTF
TGTGCCAGCAGTCTACAGGGGGCGAACTATGGCTACACCTTC
>-|TRBV15|TRBJ1-3|-
CATSRGRGGNTIYF
TGTGCCACCAGCAGAGGCCGAGGAGGCAACACCATATATTTT
>-|TRBV5-1|TRBJ1-6|-
CASSLEAQGYNSPLHF
TGCGCCAGCAGCTTGGAAGCCCAGGGTTATAATTCACCCCTCCACTTT
>-|TRBV7-9|TRBJ2-7|-
CASSFNYYEQYF
TGTGCCAGCAGCTTTAATTACTACGAGCAGTACTTC
>TRBD2|TRBV5-4|TRBJ2-1|few
CASSSGTSGNSYNEQFF
TGTGCCAGCAGCTCGGGGACTAGCGGCAACTCCTACAATGAGCAGTTCTTC
>TRBD2|TRBV9|TRBJ2-1|-
CASSDSGPSYNEQFF
TGTGCCAGCAGCGATAGCGGGCCTTCCTACAATGAGCAGTTCTTC
>-|TRBV2|TRBJ1-5|few
CASSGRRYQPQHF
TGTGCCAGCAGTGGCCGGCGCTACCAGCCCCAGCATTTT